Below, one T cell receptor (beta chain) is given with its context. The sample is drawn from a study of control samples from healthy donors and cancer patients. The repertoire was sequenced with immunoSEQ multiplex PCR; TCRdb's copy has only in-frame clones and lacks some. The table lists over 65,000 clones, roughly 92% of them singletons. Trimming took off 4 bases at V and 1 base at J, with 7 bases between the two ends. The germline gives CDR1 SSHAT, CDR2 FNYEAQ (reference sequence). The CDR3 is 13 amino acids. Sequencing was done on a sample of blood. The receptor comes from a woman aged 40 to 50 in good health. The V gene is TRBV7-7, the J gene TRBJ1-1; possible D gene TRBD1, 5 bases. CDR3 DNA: TGTGCCAGCAGCTCGGGGGAGAACACTGAAGCTTTCTTT. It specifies CASSSGENTEAFF.